This is a list of T cell receptor beta chains from one sample in a study of blood T cell repertoires in COVID-19. TCRdb's copy holds only in-frame clones and misses some; the assay was immunoSEQ multiplex PCR. The sample gives about 100,000 clones, 80% of which show up once; roughly a third is in the top ten. Sequencing input: peripheral blood. All receptors come from a man in his 70s with active or convalescent COVID-19. The CDR3 runs from the conserved cysteine through the conserved F or W. The order of the fields is V gene, J gene, CDR3 protein.

v_gene: TRBV19
j_gene: TRBJ2-2
CDR3aa: CASSVNRAGELFF

v_gene: TRBV28
j_gene: TRBJ1-2
CDR3aa: CASSRTGGSYGYTF

v_gene: TRBV19
j_gene: TRBJ1-1
CDR3aa: CATRDRGFGAEAFF

v_gene: TRBV6-6
j_gene: TRBJ2-1
CDR3aa: CASSWETSIDEQFF

v_gene: TRBV19
j_gene: TRBJ2-7
CDR3aa: CASSIYTTFSYEQYF

v_gene: TRBV6-2/TRBV6-3
j_gene: TRBJ2-2
CDR3aa: CASTPTGGSTGELFF

v_gene: TRBV30
j_gene: TRBJ2-7
CDR3aa: CAWNRPGQNYEQYF

v_gene: TRBV9
j_gene: TRBJ1-2
CDR3aa: CASSPSGGYGYTF

v_gene: TRBV21-1
j_gene: TRBJ2-6
CDR3aa: CASSHTMYSGANVLTF

v_gene: TRBV27
j_gene: TRBJ1-6
CDR3aa: CASSLYSGDAYNSPLHF

v_gene: TRBV4-1
j_gene: TRBJ1-1
CDR3aa: CASSQDHRTDTEAFF

v_gene: TRBV9
j_gene: TRBJ1-1
CDR3aa: CASSVSTGTTTEAFF

v_gene: TRBV7-2
j_gene: TRBJ2-1
CDR3aa: CASSQGAAYWDEQFF

v_gene: TRBV6-5
j_gene: TRBJ1-2
CDR3aa: CASRQGAGYTF

v_gene: TRBV6-5
j_gene: TRBJ2-2
CDR3aa: CARRGGLAGAGELFF

v_gene: TRBV19
j_gene: TRBJ2-1
CDR3aa: CASRCERGRAGCSYNEQFF

v_gene: TRBV27
j_gene: TRBJ1-1
CDR3aa: CASSLRRTVNTEAFF

v_gene: TRBV6-5
j_gene: TRBJ1-5
CDR3aa: CASRSGTNSNQPQHF

v_gene: TRBV6-5
j_gene: TRBJ1-5
CDR3aa: CASSPRGKGNQPQHF

v_gene: TRBV25-1
j_gene: TRBJ2-7
CDR3aa: CASSDSRTGSYEQYF

v_gene: TRBV28
j_gene: TRBJ2-4
CDR3aa: CASSLAGQAKNIQYF

v_gene: TRBV12-3/TRBV12-4
j_gene: TRBJ1-2
CDR3aa: CASSSQGKGYTF

v_gene: TRBV28
j_gene: TRBJ2-7
CDR3aa: CASSRYRQGADEQYF

v_gene: TRBV7-3
j_gene: TRBJ2-3
CDR3aa: CASSLGGAGTDTQYF

v_gene: TRBV5-6
j_gene: TRBJ2-7
CDR3aa: CASSLLSQGRENEQYF

v_gene: TRBV19
j_gene: TRBJ2-5
CDR3aa: CASSIVTGPRETQYF

v_gene: TRBV4-1
j_gene: TRBJ2-4
CDR3aa: CASSFGGGRENIQYF

v_gene: TRBV19
j_gene: TRBJ1-1
CDR3aa: CASSIGRGNTEAFF

v_gene: TRBV28
j_gene: TRBJ2-7
CDR3aa: CASSLGTDDYEQYF

v_gene: TRBV7-2
j_gene: TRBJ1-1
CDR3aa: CASSLALPGVLGTEAFF

v_gene: TRBV7-2
j_gene: TRBJ2-2
CDR3aa: CASRQQGVTGELFF

v_gene: TRBV5-6
j_gene: TRBJ2-2
CDR3aa: CASSLAWGLNTGELFF

v_gene: TRBV10-2
j_gene: TRBJ2-7
CDR3aa: CASSGLGSYEQYF

v_gene: TRBV2
j_gene: TRBJ1-5
CDR3aa: CASSDLTGDRPQHF

v_gene: TRBV6-5
j_gene: TRBJ2-5
CDR3aa: CASSPGLAGRETQYF

v_gene: TRBV7-2
j_gene: TRBJ1-2
CDR3aa: CASSLGRGVGYTF

v_gene: TRBV5-1
j_gene: TRBJ2-1
CDR3aa: CASSLAHEADPQFF

v_gene: TRBV5-1
j_gene: TRBJ1-4
CDR3aa: CASSVVAGNEKLFF

v_gene: TRBV6-5
j_gene: TRBJ2-7
CDR3aa: CASSYSYRAPYEQYF

v_gene: TRBV19
j_gene: TRBJ2-2
CDR3aa: CASSTAGTGELFF

v_gene: TRBV3-1/TRBV3-2
j_gene: TRBJ1-2
CDR3aa: CASSQAGGADGYTF

v_gene: TRBV19
j_gene: TRBJ1-5
CDR3aa: CASSIDRDIQTSQHF

v_gene: TRBV12-3/TRBV12-4
j_gene: TRBJ1-2
CDR3aa: CASSYTAGLGYTF

v_gene: TRBV20-1
j_gene: TRBJ2-7
CDR3aa: CSASFRGHQPYEQYF

v_gene: TRBV5-1
j_gene: TRBJ2-5
CDR3aa: CASSLVQGGQETQYF

v_gene: TRBV7-2
j_gene: TRBJ2-5
CDR3aa: CASSLVWSQSQETQYF

v_gene: TRBV24-1
j_gene: TRBJ2-3
CDR3aa: CATGSRDWSTDTQYF

v_gene: TRBV19
j_gene: TRBJ1-3
CDR3aa: CASSIAVGNTIYF

v_gene: TRBV5-4
j_gene: TRBJ2-3
CDR3aa: CASSLWIQGTDTQYF

v_gene: TRBV7-8
j_gene: TRBJ2-7
CDR3aa: CASSLWDSFYEQYF

v_gene: TRBV10-3
j_gene: TRBJ1-5
CDR3aa: CAISDLRTGKSAYSNQPQHF

v_gene: TRBV5-1
j_gene: TRBJ2-7
CDR3aa: CASSLDPPGQVSYEQYF